The 20 T cell receptor beta chains below come from one sample, sequenced in a study of cytotoxic CD8 clonotypes in ibrutinib-treated CLL. The repertoire was sequenced with immunoSEQ multiplex PCR; TCRdb's copy has only in-frame clones and lacks some. The table records about 97,000 clones, more than 75% of them present only once. This specimen consisted of PBMCs, obtained after 12 months of ibrutinib treatment. The receptors stem from a human donor with chronic lymphocytic leukemia.

CDR3 sequence reads: CASSPGSGVPYEQYF. DNA for the CDR3: TGTGCCAGCTCTCCCGGCAGCGGGGTTCCCTACGAGCAGTACTTC. The chain links TRBV18 to TRBJ2-7; 7 bases are shared with TRBD2. V lost 6 bases to trimming and J lost 2 bases; unmatched junction nucleotides: 10. Per germline, CDR1 KGHSH and CDR2 LQKENI. The CDR3 sequence is 15 residues long. Looking up the rest from reference TRBV18 and TRBJ2-7 gives the full variable domain: NAGVMQNPRHLVRRRGQEARLRCSPMKGHSHVYWYRQLPEEGLKFMVYLQKENIIDESGMPKERFSAEFPKEGPSILRIQQVVRGDSAAYFCASSPGSGVPYEQYFGPGTRLTVT.

This CDR3 reads CASSLRRGVNQPQHF. The CDR3 DNA reads TGTGCCAGCAGCTTAAGGAGGGGCGTCAATCAGCCCCAGCATTTT. The chain joins TRBV5-6 to TRBJ1-5, with D perhaps TRBD1 (5 bases). There are 15 residues in the CDR3. V shed 2 bases and J shed 3 bases, with 12 bases lying between them. Looked up from germline, CDR1 is SGHDT and CDR2 is YYEEEE.

The rearrangement links TRBV2 to TRBJ2-2; 10 bases agree with TRBD1. The CDR3 contains 13 residues. CDR1 is SNHLY, CDR2 FYNNEI, per germline. Trimming cost V 8 bases and J 4 bases; bases outside gene matches: 1. CDR3 loop: CASRQGATGELFF. Here the CDR3 DNA reads TGTGCCAGCCGACAGGGGGCCACCGGGGAGCTGTTTTTT. The full variable domain, with the rest looked up from reference TRBV2 and TRBJ2-2, is EPEVTQTPSHQVTQMGQEVILRCVPISNHLYFYWYRQILGQKVEFLVSFYNNEISEKSEIFDDQFSVERPDGSNFTLKIRSTKLEDSAMYFCASRQGATGELFFGEGSRLTVL.

The chain recombines TRBV4-3 with TRBJ1-4; 7 bases match TRBD1. Germline-derived CDR1 and CDR2 are LGHNA and YSLEER. V lost 2 bases, J lost 0 bases, and 3 bases stayed unmatched. The CDR3 length is 16 residues. In DNA form, the CDR3 reads TGCGCCAGCAGCCAATCCGGGACAGCAACTAATGAAAAACTGTTTTTT. Encoded protein: CASSQSGTATNEKLFF.

The chain employs TRBV11-2 and TRBJ1-5, with D perhaps matching TRBD1 (5 bases). The V gene lost 3 bases and the J gene lost 4 bases, with 7 bases spanning the gap. Germline V gene lookup returns CDR1 SGHAT and CDR2 FQNNGV. This CDR3 comprises 13 residues. The CDR3 loop reads CASSLTDNQPQHF. The CDR3 nucleotides read TGTGCCAGCAGCTTGACAGATAATCAGCCCCAGCATTTT.

This clone was detected only a few times. The rearrangement joins TRBV28 to TRBJ1-1, with 7 bases that match TRBD1. This CDR3 region has 13 residues. Germline-derived CDR1 and CDR2 are MDHEN and SYDVKM. Losses at the gene ends were 8 bases for V and 4 bases for J; bases not matched to a gene: 7. Written as DNA, the CDR3 is TGTGCCAGCTACAGGGGATTGGGCACTGAAGCTTTCTTT. Residues: CASYRGLGTEAFF.

The chain recombines TRBV5-1 with TRBJ1-2, with 7 positions matching TRBD1. J gave up 6 bases and V 0 bases, and 8 bases lay outside the gene matches. The CDR3 has 15 amino acids. Germline V lookup: CDR1 SGHRS, CDR2 YFSETQ. In nucleotides, the CDR3 is TGCGCCAGCAGCTTGGGGGTAGGGGGCGAGGATGGCTACACCTTC. Encoded protein: CASSLGVGGEDGYTF.

The V call is TRBV7-2, the J call TRBJ1-2; perhaps TRBD1 as D (6 bases). Germline V CDR1 and CDR2: SGHTA, FQGNSA. Trimming cost V 0 bases and J 5 bases, with 10 bases left between them. The CDR3 runs to 14 residues. The CDR3 sequence is CASSLAPTGYGYTF. In DNA form, the CDR3 reads TGTGCCAGCAGCTTAGCGCCCACAGGGTATGGCTACACCTTC. The variable domain in full, completed from reference TRBV7-2 and TRBJ1-2, reads GAGVSQSPSNKVTEKGKDVELRCDPISGHTALYWYRQSLGQGLEFLIYFQGNSAPDKSGLPSDRFSAERTGGSVSTLTIQRTQQEDSAVYLCASSLAPTGYGYTFGSGTRLTVV.

This chain links TRBV6-1 with TRBJ2-1; TRBD1 matches 12 bases. With V trimmed by 8 bases and J by 9 bases, 11 bases remained unmatched. The germline V gene encodes CDR1 MNHNS and CDR2 SASEGT. The CDR3 totals 15 residues. The CDR3 region is CASVTGTGGLGEQFF. The CDR3, as DNA: TGTGCCAGCGTTACCGGGACAGGGGGCCTTGGTGAGCAGTTCTTC.

The chain uses TRBV5-1 and TRBJ2-6; no definite D call. Germline values: CDR1 SGHRS, CDR2 YFSETQ. This CDR3 region has 16 residues. Trimming left V 7 bases short and J 4 bases short, with 18 bases between. CDR3 sequence reads: CASAQFDGAGANVLTF. As DNA, the CDR3 is TGCGCCAGCGCCCAATTCGACGGCGCGGGGGCCAACGTCCTGACTTTC.

The V gene is TRBV7-9, the J gene TRBJ2-3; TRBD2 matches at 15 bases. J gave up 5 bases and V 5 bases, and 11 bases lay outside the gene matches. CDR1 and CDR2 from the germline V gene are SEHNR and FQNEAQ (reference sequence). The CDR3 length is 18 residues. The DNA of the CDR3 is TGTGCCAGCAGCCTAGGACTAGCGGGGGGGCCTTTGATAGATACGCAGTATTTT. As protein: CASSLGLAGGPLIDTQYF.

The chain joins TRBV28 to TRBJ1-2, with 12 bases identical to TRBD1. CDR3 size: 15 residues. Germline CDR1 reads MDHEN; CDR2 reads SYDVKM. After removal of 4 bases from V and 5 bases from J, the junction contained 5 bases not matched to a gene. The CDR3 DNA reads TGTGCCAGCAGTTCCGGGACAGGGGGCTCATATGGCTACACCTTC. Its protein is CASSSGTGGSYGYTF.

The chain joins TRBV7-7 to TRBJ2-6; D gene ambiguous. The CDR3 has 17 amino acids. Trimming left V 3 bases short and J 5 bases short, with 17 bases between. Germline V gene sequence: CDR1 SSHAT, CDR2 FNYEAQ (reference sequence). Here the CDR3 DNA reads TGTGCCAGCAGCTTTGGTGAGCCACAAAGTCGGGCCAACGTCCTGACTTTC. Amino acids: CASSFGEPQSRANVLTF. The complete variable domain, with remaining parts taken from reference TRBV7-7 and TRBJ2-6, reads GAGVSQSPRYKVTKRGQDVTLRCDPISSHATLYWYQQALGQGPEFLTYFNYEAQPDKSGLPSDRFSAERPEGSISTLTIQRTEQRDSAMYRCASSFGEPQSRANVLTFGAGSRLTVL.

The table lists this clone with a few counts. The chain has TRBV5-8 and TRBJ1-6; TRBD1 might be the D (5 bases). Trimming left V 0 bases short and J 8 bases short, with 12 bases between. CDR1 SGHTS and CDR2 YDEGEE come from the germline V gene. CDR3 size: 15 residues. CDR3 bases: TGTGCCAGCAGCTTGGATGGCAGGGAATATTCACCCCTCCACTTT. Amino acid sequence: CASSLDGREYSPLHF.

This chain connects TRBV5-6 to TRBJ2-3; 7 nucleotides agree with TRBD2. The V and J ends lost 5 bases and 4 bases, in that order; junction bases with no gene match: 10. CDR3 length equals 15 residues. Germline-derived CDR1 and CDR2 are SGHDT and YYEEEE. The CDR3 coding sequence is TGTGCCAGCAGTACTTTAAGGACTAGATCAGATACGCAGTATTTT. Protein sequence: CASSTLRTRSDTQYF.

This clone has only a few counts. The chain uses TRBV19 and TRBJ1-3; no clear D. V dropped 3 bases and J dropped 0 bases, with 9 bases sitting between them. The CDR3 is made up of 15 amino acids. Germline V gene lookup returns CDR1 LNHDA and CDR2 SQIVND (reference sequence). For the CDR3, the DNA is TGTGCCAGTAGTATGAATTCTTACTCTGGAAACACCATATATTTT. This codes for CASSMNSYSGNTIYF.

In its sample, this clone ranks as medium-sized. The V and J genes are TRBV5-5 and TRBJ1-1, with a possible D match to TRBD1 (5 bases). Per the germline V gene, CDR1 is SGHKS and CDR2 is YYEKEE (reference sequence). The CDR3 runs 15 residues. Trimming removed 3 bases at V and 0 bases at J, with 12 bases between. The CDR3 loop is CASSWEKGLNTEAFF. CDR3 coding DNA: TGTGCCAGCAGCTGGGAGAAGGGACTGAACACTGAAGCTTTCTTT.

The V and J genes are TRBV5-1 and TRBJ1-1, with no clear D. The CDR3 loop spans 14 amino acids. Deletions cut 5 bases from V and 0 bases from J, with 11 bases between. Per the germline V gene, CDR1 is SGHRS and CDR2 is YFSETQ. The CDR3 DNA sequence: TGCGCCAGCAGGGCAGACCCTATGAACACTGAAGCTTTCTTT. Amino acid sequence: CASRADPMNTEAFF.

This clone was picked up a small number of times. The chain recombines TRBV10-2 with TRBJ1-3, with 8 bases lining up with TRBD1. This CDR3 has 14 amino acids. V shed 10 bases and J 8 bases; nucleotides not matched to a gene: 13. Germline CDR1 reads WSHSY; CDR2 reads SAAADI. CDR3 in amino acids: CAKMTTGVEDTIYF. The CDR3 DNA sequence: TGCGCCAAAATGACGACAGGGGTGGAGGACACCATATATTTT.

The chain uses TRBV5-5 and TRBJ2-5; 7 bases line up with TRBD2. The CDR3 covers 15 residues. V was pared by 1 base and J by 5 bases, with 8 bases of the junction left unmatched. CDR1 is SGHKS, CDR2 YYEKEE, per germline (reference sequence). CDR3: CASSLTSGVLETQYF. As DNA, the CDR3 is TGTGCCAGCAGCTTGACCAGCGGGGTGTTGGAGACCCAGTACTTC.